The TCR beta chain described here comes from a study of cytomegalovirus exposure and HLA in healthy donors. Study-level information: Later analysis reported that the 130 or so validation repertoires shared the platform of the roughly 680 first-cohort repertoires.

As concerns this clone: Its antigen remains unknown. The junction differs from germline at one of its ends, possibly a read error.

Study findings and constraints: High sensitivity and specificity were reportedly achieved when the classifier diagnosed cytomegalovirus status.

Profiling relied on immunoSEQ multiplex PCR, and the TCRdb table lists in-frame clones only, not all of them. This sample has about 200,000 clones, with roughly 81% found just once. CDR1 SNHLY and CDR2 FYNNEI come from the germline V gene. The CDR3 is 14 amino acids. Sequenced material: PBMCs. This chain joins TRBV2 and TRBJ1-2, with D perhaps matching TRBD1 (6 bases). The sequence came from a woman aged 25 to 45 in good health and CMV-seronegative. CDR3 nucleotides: TGTGCCAGCAGTGATTACGGACAGAACTCTGGCTACACCTTC. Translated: CASSDYGQNSGYTF.